The 27 T cell receptor beta chains listed next were all sequenced from one sample in a study of OX40 agonist ivuxolimab in advanced cancers. Libraries were prepared by immunoSEQ multiplex PCR; TCRdb keeps only in-frame clonotypes and omits some of them. The data hold more than 20,000 clones, with approximately 89% observed a single time. The sample in question was CD4+ or CD8+ T cells sorted from blood, obtained in a trial of the OX40 agonist ivuxolimab. Every receptor here comes from an adult with an advanced solid tumor such as melanoma, head and neck, liver or kidney cancer.

This clone was counted once. This chain links TRBV5-1 with TRBJ1-4; D remains ambiguous. V was cut by 5 bases and J by 0 bases, with 11 bases left in between. The CDR3 sequence is 15 residues long. The V gene's germline CDR1 is SGHRS and CDR2 YFSETQ. Here the CDR3 DNA reads TGCGCCAGCAGAAAGTTAGGAGCAACTAATGAAAAACTGTTTTTT. It codes for CASRKLGATNEKLFF. Based on the CDR3 plus reference TRBV5-1 and TRBJ1-4, the full variable domain is KAGVTQTPRYLIKTRGQQVTLSCSPISGHRSVSWYQQTPGQGLQFLFEYFSETQRNKGNFPGRFSGRQFSNSRSEMNVSTLELGDSALYLCASRKLGATNEKLFFGSGTQLSVL.

The chain is built from TRBV6-5 and TRBJ1-5; TRBD1 matches 7 bases. In germline, CDR1 is MNHEY, CDR2 SVGAGI. Trimming removed 5 bases from V and 6 bases from J; junction bases left unmatched: 7. This CDR3 is 14 amino acids long. The CDR3 region is CASSETGFTQPQHF. The CDR3 DNA sequence: TGTGCCAGCAGTGAGACAGGGTTTACTCAGCCCCAGCATTTT.

This clone has a single count. The rearrangement uses TRBV4-3 and TRBJ1-2, with a possible D match to TRBD1 (5 bases). Trimming pared 0 bases from V and 0 bases from J, leaving 5 bases between. This CDR3 has 14 residues. Germline values: CDR1 LGHNA, CDR2 YSLEER. CDR3 DNA sequence: TGCGCCAGCAGCCAAGACAGGGCTAACTATGGCTACACCTTC. It codes for CASSQDRANYGYTF.

The V call is TRBV7-9, the J call TRBJ1-6, with TRBD1 identical over 11 bases. Germline-derived CDR1 and CDR2 are SEHNR and FQNEAQ (reference sequence). CDR3 length: 16 residues. Unmatched junction bases numbered 9, after V lost 6 bases and J lost 8 bases. This CDR3 is CASSSLPGQGDSPLHF. In nucleotides, the CDR3 is TGTGCCAGCAGTTCTCTTCCGGGACAGGGGGATTCACCCCTCCACTTT. Full variable domain (outside the CDR3, taken from reference TRBV7-9 and TRBJ1-6): DTGVSQNPRHKITKRGQNVTFRCDPISEHNRLYWYRQTLGQGPEFLTYFQNEAQLEKSRLLSDRFSAERPKGSFSTLEIQRTEQGDSAMYLCASSSLPGQGDSPLHFGNGTRLTVT.

This chain connects TRBV11-2 to TRBJ2-1; TRBD2 is a possible D gene (5 bases). V lost 2 bases and J 0 bases, leaving 14 bases between the germline ends. Germline lookup yields CDR1 SGHAT and CDR2 FQNNGV. The length of the CDR3 is 17 residues. In DNA form, the CDR3 reads TGTGCCAGCAGCTTAAAGGCTAGCCCAAGCTCCTACAATGAGCAGTTCTTC. Translating gives CASSLKASPSSYNEQFF.

The chain combines TRBV19 with TRBJ2-5; possible D gene TRBD2, 6 bases. The germline V gene encodes CDR1 LNHDA and CDR2 SQIVND (reference sequence). V was shortened by 3 bases and J by 9 bases, with 11 bases between the two germline ends. The CDR3 has 12 amino acids. The CDR3 nucleotides read TGTGCCAGTAGTATCGGGTGGGAGGCCCAGTACTTC. Translation gives CASSIGWEAQYF. Variable domain in full (rest from reference TRBV19 and TRBJ2-5): DGGITQSPKYLFRKEGQNVTLSCEQNLNHDAMYWYRQDPGQGLRLIYYSQIVNDFQKGDIAEGYSVSREKKESFPLTVTSAQKNPTAFYLCASSIGWEAQYFGPGTRLLVL.

The chain employs TRBV14 and TRBJ2-1; 10 bases map to TRBD1. The CDR3 extends over 14 amino acids. With V trimmed by 1 base and J by 9 bases, 3 bases remained unmatched. The germline gives CDR1 SGHDN, CDR2 FVKESK. For the CDR3, the DNA is TGTGCCAGCAGCCAAGGGACAGGGGGGGGTGAGCAGTTCTTC. It specifies CASSQGTGGGEQFF.

This clone has a handful of counts. V is TRBV18 and J is TRBJ1-6; perhaps TRBD1 as D (6 bases). V lost 2 bases and J lost 8, with 7 bases in between. CDR3 size: 13 residues. The germline gives CDR1 KGHSH, CDR2 LQKENI. CDR3 DNA sequence: TGTGCCAGCTCACCAGGGGGCGATTCACCCCTCCACTTT. Its protein is CASSPGGDSPLHF. The full variable domain, rest sourced from reference TRBV18 and TRBJ1-6, is NAGVMQNPRHLVRRRGQEARLRCSPMKGHSHVYWYRQLPEEGLKFMVYLQKENIIDESGMPKERFSAEFPKEGPSILRIQQVVRGDSAAYFCASSPGGDSPLHFGNGTRLTVT.

The genes are TRBV27 and TRBJ1-3, with TRBD1 as a possible D gene (5 bases). The germline V and J ends were trimmed by 5 bases and 4 bases, with 12 bases remaining between them. The CDR3 has 14 residues. CDR1 is MNHEY, CDR2 SMNVEV, per germline (reference sequence). The chain's CDR3 is CASSPGTLGNTIYF. CDR3 DNA sequence: TGTGCCAGCAGTCCCGGGACGCTGGGAAACACCATATATTTT.

This clone has a single count. The gene calls are TRBV29-1 and TRBJ1-2; no firm D call. The CDR3 has 14 residues. V lost 2 bases, J lost 4 bases, and 14 bases lay in between. Germline V gene lookup returns CDR1 SQVTM and CDR2 ANQGSEA. CDR3 bases: TGCAGCGTTGAAAGGCCCCCGAGAGGCTATGGCTACACCTTC. Amino acid sequence: CSVERPPRGYGYTF.

V and J are TRBV7-9 and TRBJ2-5, with D perhaps matching TRBD1 (6 bases). The CDR3 consists of 14 residues. The ends were cut back, 5 bases at V and 0 bases at J, with 10 bases in the middle. From germline, CDR1 is SEHNR and CDR2 FQNEAQ (reference sequence). CDR3 region: CASSDGQYQETQYF. In DNA, the CDR3 is TGTGCCAGCAGCGACGGACAGTACCAAGAGACCCAGTACTTC.

With respect to this clone: One end of the junction varies from germline; a read error may be responsible. The chain uses TRBV20-1 and TRBJ1-2; TRBD1 agrees at 8 bases. The CDR3 sequence is 11 residues long. CDR1 is DFQATT and CDR2 is SNEGSKA in the germline V gene (reference sequence). The CDR3 loop reads CSARDPGQANF. CDR3 DNA: TGCAGTGCTAGAGATCCGGGACAGGCCAACTTC.

The chain joins TRBV2 to TRBJ2-7, with TRBD1 matching over 7 bases. J was trimmed by 3 bases and V by 6 bases; bases with no gene match: 8. The CDR3 loop spans 14 amino acids. Germline V CDR1 and CDR2: SNHLY, FYNNEI. The CDR3 DNA sequence: TGTGCCAGCAGACCGGGACAGTCGATCTACGAGCAGTACTTC. Translating it yields CASRPGQSIYEQYF. The full variable domain, rest sourced from reference TRBV2 and TRBJ2-7, is EPEVTQTPSHQVTQMGQEVILRCVPISNHLYFYWYRQILGQKVEFLVSFYNNEISEKSEIFDDQFSVERPDGSNFTLKIRSTKLEDSAMYFCASRPGQSIYEQYFGPGTRLTVT.

The chain joins TRBV19 to TRBJ2-2; TRBD1 matches 8 bases. This CDR3 is built from 15 residues. V lost 6 bases to trimming and J lost 6 bases; unmatched junction nucleotides: 9. CDR1 is LNHDA, CDR2 SQIVND, per germline (reference sequence). The CDR3 bases are TGTGCCAGTAGAAGTCCAGGGGGCCTAGCCGGGGAGCTGTTTTTT. This sequence encodes CASRSPGGLAGELFF. Full variable domain (rest looked up from reference TRBV19 and TRBJ2-2): DGGITQSPKYLFRKEGQNVTLSCEQNLNHDAMYWYRQDPGQGLRLIYYSQIVNDFQKGDIAEGYSVSREKKESFPLTVTSAQKNPTAFYLCASRSPGGLAGELFFGEGSRLTVL.

The chain recombines TRBV13 with TRBJ2-6; 9 bases line up with TRBD2. CDR1 is PRHDT, CDR2 FYEKMQ, per germline (reference sequence). The V gene end was trimmed by 4 bases and the J gene end by 3 bases; junction bases not matched to a gene: 13. The CDR3 consists of 19 residues. The CDR3 coding sequence is TGTGCCAGCAGCTCCTTGAGGAGGCGGGGGGGCTATGGGGCCAACGTCCTGACTTTC. Protein sequence: CASSSLRRRGGYGANVLTF.

This chain links TRBV6-6 with TRBJ2-6; D call uncertain. This CDR3 has 15 residues. Looked up from germline, CDR1 is MNHNY and CDR2 is SVGAGI (reference sequence). V gave up 2 bases and J gave up 3 bases, with 8 bases separating them. CDR3 sequence: CASSYVVVGANVLTF. CDR3 coding DNA: TGTGCCAGCAGTTACGTAGTTGTTGGGGCCAACGTCCTGACTTTC.

The rearrangement uses TRBV9 and TRBJ2-7; 12 nucleotides line up with TRBD2. The CDR3 runs to 16 residues. Germline values: CDR1 SGDLS, CDR2 YYNGEE. J lost 7 bases, V lost 4 bases, and 12 bases had no gene match. CDR3 DNA sequence: TGTGCCAGCAGCACGAGTCGACTAGCGGGAGTGAGGGAGCAGTACTTC. The encoded protein is CASSTSRLAGVREQYF.

The CDR3 DNA follows: TGTGCCAGCAGCTTAGCGGGAGGGGCCACCGGGGAGCTGTTTTTT. This gives the protein CASSLAGGATGELFF. This chain links TRBV7-2 with TRBJ2-2, with TRBD2 identical over 7 bases. V dropped 0 bases and J dropped 4; count of bases not matched to a gene: 2. Germline V gene sequence: CDR1 SGHTA, CDR2 FQGNSA. The CDR3 consists of 15 residues.

The chain couples TRBV7-2 to TRBJ2-3, with D unresolved. CDR1 and CDR2 (germline): SGHTA, FQGNSA. V gave up 5 bases and J gave up 3 bases, with 21 bases separating them. The CDR3 is 17 residues long. In DNA form, the CDR3 reads TGTGCCAGCAGCATACAACCAGACTTAGAGTATACAGATACGCAGTATTTT. Protein product: CASSIQPDLEYTDTQYF.

The chain recombines TRBV11-1 with TRBJ2-7, with D perhaps TRBD2 (6 bases). CDR3 length equals 14 residues. Trimming removed 5 bases at V and 0 bases at J, with 11 bases between. Germline values: CDR1 SGHAT, CDR2 FQDESV (reference sequence). The CDR3 protein is CASSHRGDSYEQYF. CDR3 nucleotide sequence: TGTGCCAGCAGCCACCGCGGGGACTCCTACGAGCAGTACTTC.

This rearrangement joins TRBV5-1 to TRBJ1-1; D not certain. Trimming pared 0 bases from V and 6 bases from J, leaving 9 bases between. This CDR3 has 13 residues. Looked up from germline, CDR1 is SGHRS and CDR2 is YFSETQ. CDR3 loop: CASSLGLDSEAFF. CDR3 nucleotide sequence: TGCGCCAGCAGCTTGGGTCTGGACTCTGAAGCTTTCTTT.

V gene TRBV9 combines with J gene TRBJ2-7; the match to TRBD2 covers 7 bases. The CDR3 spans 16 residues. Germline-derived CDR1 and CDR2 are SGDLS and YYNGEE. The ends lost 4 bases at V and 9 bases at J; junction bases unmatched: 19. As DNA, the CDR3 is TGTGCCAGCAGCTCACCAATGAGCGGGATGAAGTCGTTGCAGTACTTC. Its protein product is CASSSPMSGMKSLQYF.

The J gene is TRBJ1-1, the V gene TRBV30; D possibly corresponds to TRBD1 (6 bases). The germline V gene encodes CDR1 GTSNPN and CDR2 SVGIG (reference sequence). CDR3 length: 14 residues. With 0 bases removed from V and 1 base from J, the gap between germline ends came to 9 bases. As DNA, the CDR3 is TGTGCCTGGAGTGTTACGGACAGGAACACTGAAGCTTTCTTT. Amino acid sequence: CAWSVTDRNTEAFF.

V is TRBV29-1 and J is TRBJ1-2, with D hard to call. CDR1 is SQVTM, CDR2 ANQGSEA, per germline. V shed 0 bases and J shed 7 bases, with 12 bases lying between them. This CDR3 comprises 13 residues. As DNA, the CDR3 is TGCAGCGTTGAAGATCGGGCGTATACTGGCTACACCTTC. This codes for CSVEDRAYTGYTF.

This chain uses TRBV5-5 with TRBJ1-2, with D unresolved. Trimming shortened V by 1 base and J by 2 bases, and 6 bases separated the two germline ends. The length of the CDR3 is 13 residues. Germline CDR1 and CDR2: SGHKS and YYEKEE (reference sequence). CDR3 coding DNA: TGTGCCAGCAGCTTGCTCGGAAACTATGGCTACACCTTC. Translated: CASSLLGNYGYTF. Supplemented by reference TRBV5-5 and TRBJ1-2, the full variable domain reads DAGVTQSPTHLIKTRGQQVTLRCSPISGHKSVSWYQQVLGQGPQFIFQYYEKEERGRGNFPDRFSARQFPNYSSELNVNALLLGDSALYLCASSLLGNYGYTFGSGTRLTVV.

The chain couples TRBV11-1 to TRBJ1-1; D is uncertain. The V end was cut by 5 bases, the J end by 3 bases, with 10 bases between. CDR1 and CDR2 (germline): SGHAT, FQDESV (reference sequence). The CDR3 extends over 13 amino acids. CDR3 DNA: TGTGCCAGCAGCCCCCAGCAACACACTGAAGCTTTCTTT. Protein: CASSPQQHTEAFF.

This chain links TRBV7-9 with TRBJ1-4, with unresolved D. The germline gives CDR1 SEHNR, CDR2 FQNEAQ (reference sequence). The ends were cut back, 3 bases at V and 8 bases at J, with 10 bases in the middle. The CDR3 contains 13 residues. The CDR3 DNA sequence: TGTGCCAGCAGCTTCCTGGGAAGCGAAAAACTGTTTTTT. The encoded protein is CASSFLGSEKLFF.